The sequence of this T cell receptor beta chain was determined in a study of shared clonotypes between healthy human individuals. V lost 2 bases and J lost 2; bases outside the gene matches: 5. Germline CDR1 SGHAT, CDR2 FQNNGV. The CDR3 runs to 15 residues. Whole-study findings and limits: Across a handful of donors, naive CD4 shared approximately 4.5%, naive CD8 more than 3%, memory CD4 2% to 2.5%, memory CD8 more than 0.35%. Naive subsets, compared against memory subsets, generally had larger estimated richness values.

With regard to this clone: The antigen remains unidentified.

Healthy adults negative for HIV, lacking recent acute infections or vaccinations, served as donors. Negatively enriched CD4+ T cells were divided by CD45RA into naive and memory. Only in-frame clones appear in the TCRdb table, and some are missing; sequencing was by immunoSEQ multiplex PCR. The data hold some 2,100,000 clones, with around 95% observed a single time. Sequenced input: naive CD4+ T cells sorted from blood. Subset noted: CD45RA+ positively selected. The clonotype was recovered from a man between 18 and 29 years old in good health. This chain joins TRBV11-2 and TRBJ2-7; TRBD2 agrees at 8 bases. CDR3 amino acids: CASSLREGPPYEQYF. CDR3 in DNA: TGTGCCAGCAGCTTACGGGAGGGGCCCCCCTACGAGCAGTACTTC.